This T cell receptor (beta chain) was documented in a study of neurological immune-mediated disorders. Each TCR transcript was tagged with a 10-nucleotide random UMI during 5'RACE. A single record per CDR3 protein comes from TCRdb applying MiXCR to the 5' RACE reads. Of about 120,000 distinct CDR3 sequences in the sample, 3% to 3.5% were seen once. This clonotype was counted many times. Stored at -80 C, 2 million PBMCs were the source of the unsorted libraries. This clonotype was obtained from a woman in her twenties or thirties with multiple sclerosis. The material sequenced was PBMCs.

CDR3 loop: CASSLERVGYTF. CDR3 bases: TGCGCCAGCAGCTTGGAACGGGTTGGCTACACCTTC. This chain connects TRBV5-1 to TRBJ1-2; no clear D gene. The CDR3 extends over 12 amino acids. The V end lost 0 bases, the J end lost 7 bases, and 7 bases lay between the germline ends. Germline loops: CDR1 SGHRS, CDR2 YFSETQ.